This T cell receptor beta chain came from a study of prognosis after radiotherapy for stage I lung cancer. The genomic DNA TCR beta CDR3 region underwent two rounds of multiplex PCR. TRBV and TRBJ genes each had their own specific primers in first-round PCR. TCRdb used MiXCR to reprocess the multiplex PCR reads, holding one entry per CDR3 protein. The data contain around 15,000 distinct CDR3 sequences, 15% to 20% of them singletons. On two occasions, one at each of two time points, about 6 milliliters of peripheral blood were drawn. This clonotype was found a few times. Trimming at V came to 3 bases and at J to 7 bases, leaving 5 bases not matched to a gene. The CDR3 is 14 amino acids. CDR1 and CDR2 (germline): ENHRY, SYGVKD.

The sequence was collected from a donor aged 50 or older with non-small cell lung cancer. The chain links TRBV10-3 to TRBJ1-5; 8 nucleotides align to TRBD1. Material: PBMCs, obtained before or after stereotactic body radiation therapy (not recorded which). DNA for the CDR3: TGTGCCATCAGTGAACAGGGGGGTAAACAGCCCCAGCATTTT. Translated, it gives CAISEQGGKQPQHF.